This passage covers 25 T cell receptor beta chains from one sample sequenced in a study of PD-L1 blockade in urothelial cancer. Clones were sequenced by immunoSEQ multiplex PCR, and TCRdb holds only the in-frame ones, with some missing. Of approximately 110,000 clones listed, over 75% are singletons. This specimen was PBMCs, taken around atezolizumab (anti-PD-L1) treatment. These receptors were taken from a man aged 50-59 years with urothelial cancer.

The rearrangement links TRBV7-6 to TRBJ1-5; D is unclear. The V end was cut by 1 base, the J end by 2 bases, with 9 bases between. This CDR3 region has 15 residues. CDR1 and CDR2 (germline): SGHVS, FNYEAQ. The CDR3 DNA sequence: TGTGCCAGCAGCTTAGAATTCGGGGGCAATCAGCCCCAGCATTTT. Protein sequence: CASSLEFGGNQPQHF.

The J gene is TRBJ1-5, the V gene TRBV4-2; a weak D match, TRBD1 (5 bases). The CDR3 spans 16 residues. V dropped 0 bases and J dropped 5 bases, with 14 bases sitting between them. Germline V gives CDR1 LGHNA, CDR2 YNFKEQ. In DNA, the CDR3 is TGTGCCAGCAGCCAAGATGCTCAGGGTGGTGATCAGCCCCAGCATTTT. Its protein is CASSQDAQGGDQPQHF.

The CDR3 DNA reads TGTGCCAGTAGTACAGATTGGACAGGGGCCACAAAACTGTTTTTT. This sequence encodes CASSTDWTGATKLFF. The chain joins TRBV19 to TRBJ1-4, with 9 bases that match TRBD1. Germline V gene lookup returns CDR1 LNHDA and CDR2 SQIVND (reference sequence). The CDR3 extends over 15 amino acids. V was clipped by 4 bases and J by 10 bases; unmatched bases: 10. Looking up the rest from reference TRBV19 and TRBJ1-4 gives the full variable domain: DGGITQSPKYLFRKEGQNVTLSCEQNLNHDAMYWYRQDPGQGLRLIYYSQIVNDFQKGDIAEGYSVSREKKESFPLTVTSAQKNPTAFYLCASSTDWTGATKLFFGSGTQLSVL.

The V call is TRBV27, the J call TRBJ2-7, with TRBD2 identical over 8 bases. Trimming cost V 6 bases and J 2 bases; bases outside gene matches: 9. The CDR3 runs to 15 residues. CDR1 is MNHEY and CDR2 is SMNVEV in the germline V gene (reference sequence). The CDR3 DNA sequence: TGTGCCAGCAGGTCTTATAGAGCGGGGGCCTACGAGCAGTACTTC. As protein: CASRSYRAGAYEQYF.

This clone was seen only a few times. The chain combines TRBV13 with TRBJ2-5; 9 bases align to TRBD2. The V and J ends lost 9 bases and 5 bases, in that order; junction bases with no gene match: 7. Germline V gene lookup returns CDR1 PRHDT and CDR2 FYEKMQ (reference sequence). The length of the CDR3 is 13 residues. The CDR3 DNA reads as TGTGCCAGTAGTAGCGGGGGAGGGGAGACCCAGTACTTC. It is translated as CASSSGGGETQYF.

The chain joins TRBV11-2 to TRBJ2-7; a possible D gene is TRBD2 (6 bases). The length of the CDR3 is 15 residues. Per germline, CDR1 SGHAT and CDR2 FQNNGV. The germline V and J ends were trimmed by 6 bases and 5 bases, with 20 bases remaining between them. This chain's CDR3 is CASRSSLEGLHEQYF. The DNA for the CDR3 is TGTGCCAGCAGGTCCTCGTTGGAGGGCCTCCACGAGCAGTACTTC. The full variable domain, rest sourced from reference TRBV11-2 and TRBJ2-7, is EAGVAQSPRYKIIEKRQSVAFWCNPISGHATLYWYQQILGQGPKLLIQFQNNGVVDDSQLPKDRFSAERLKGVDSTLKIQPAKLEDSAVYLCASRSSLEGLHEQYFGPGTRLTVT.

The CDR3 protein is CASQQREWSVNEQFF. The CDR3 DNA follows: TGTGCCAGTCAACAGCGGGAGTGGAGCGTCAATGAGCAGTTCTTC. The genes are TRBV19 and TRBJ2-1; 8 positions match TRBD2. V lost 8 bases and J lost 6; bases outside the gene matches: 12. CDR3 length equals 15 residues. The germline V gene encodes CDR1 LNHDA and CDR2 SQIVND (reference sequence). The variable domain in full, completed from reference TRBV19 and TRBJ2-1, reads DGGITQSPKYLFRKEGQNVTLSCEQNLNHDAMYWYRQDPGQGLRLIYYSQIVNDFQKGDIAEGYSVSREKKESFPLTVTSAQKNPTAFYLCASQQREWSVNEQFFGPGTRLTVL.

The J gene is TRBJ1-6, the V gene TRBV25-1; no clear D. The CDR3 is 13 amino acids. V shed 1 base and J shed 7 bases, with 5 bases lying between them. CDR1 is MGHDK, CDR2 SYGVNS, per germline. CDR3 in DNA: TGTGCCAGCAGTGAATTTGGCAATTCACCCCTCCACTTT. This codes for CASSEFGNSPLHF.

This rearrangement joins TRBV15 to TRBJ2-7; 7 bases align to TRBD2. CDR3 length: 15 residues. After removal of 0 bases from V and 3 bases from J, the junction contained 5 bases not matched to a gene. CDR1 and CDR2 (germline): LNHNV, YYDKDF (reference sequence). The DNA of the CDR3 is TGTGCCACCAGCAGAGATAGGAGCGGGGACTACGAGCAGTACTTC. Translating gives CATSRDRSGDYEQYF. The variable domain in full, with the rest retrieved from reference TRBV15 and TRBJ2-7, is DAMVIQNPRYQVTQFGKPVTLSCSQTLNHNVMYWYQQKSSQAPKLLFHYYDKDFNNEADTPDNFQSRRPNTSFCFLDIRSPGLGDTAMYLCATSRDRSGDYEQYFGPGTRLTVT.

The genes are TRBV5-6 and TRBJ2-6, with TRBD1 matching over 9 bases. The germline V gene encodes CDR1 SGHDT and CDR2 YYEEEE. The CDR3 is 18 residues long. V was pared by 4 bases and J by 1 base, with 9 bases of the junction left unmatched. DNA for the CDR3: TGTGCCAGCAGCCAAGGGGGGACAGGGATTTCTGGGGCCAACGTCCTGACTTTC. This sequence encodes CASSQGGTGISGANVLTF.

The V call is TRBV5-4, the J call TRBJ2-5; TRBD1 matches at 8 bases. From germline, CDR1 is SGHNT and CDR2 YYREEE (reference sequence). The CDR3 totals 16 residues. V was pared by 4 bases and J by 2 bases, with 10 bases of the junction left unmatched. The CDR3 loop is CASSGGMTGAQETQYF. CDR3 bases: TGTGCCAGCAGCGGGGGGATGACAGGGGCGCAAGAGACCCAGTACTTC.

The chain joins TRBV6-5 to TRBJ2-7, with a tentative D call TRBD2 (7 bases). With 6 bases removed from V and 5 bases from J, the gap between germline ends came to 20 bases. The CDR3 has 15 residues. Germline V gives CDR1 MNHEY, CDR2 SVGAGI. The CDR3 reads CASRGVGGRFDEQYF. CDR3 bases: TGTGCCAGCAGGGGTGTGGGGGGGCGCTTCGACGAGCAGTACTTC.

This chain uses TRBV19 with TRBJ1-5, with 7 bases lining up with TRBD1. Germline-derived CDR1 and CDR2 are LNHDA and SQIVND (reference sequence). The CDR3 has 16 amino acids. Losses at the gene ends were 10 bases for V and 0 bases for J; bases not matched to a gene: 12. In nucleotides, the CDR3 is TGTGCCACCAGAGAACACTACAGGGGTAGCAATCAGCCCCAGCATTTT. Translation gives CATREHYRGSNQPQHF. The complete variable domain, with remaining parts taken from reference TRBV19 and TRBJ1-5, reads DGGITQSPKYLFRKEGQNVTLSCEQNLNHDAMYWYRQDPGQGLRLIYYSQIVNDFQKGDIAEGYSVSREKKESFPLTVTSAQKNPTAFYLCATREHYRGSNQPQHFGDGTRLSIL.

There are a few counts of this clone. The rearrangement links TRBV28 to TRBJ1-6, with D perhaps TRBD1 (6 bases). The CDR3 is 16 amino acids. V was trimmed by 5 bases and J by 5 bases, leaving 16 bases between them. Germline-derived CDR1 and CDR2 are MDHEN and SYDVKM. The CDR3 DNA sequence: TGTGCCAGCAGTCCGGACAGTTACTCGAATAATTCACCCCTCCACTTT. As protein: CASSPDSYSNNSPLHF.

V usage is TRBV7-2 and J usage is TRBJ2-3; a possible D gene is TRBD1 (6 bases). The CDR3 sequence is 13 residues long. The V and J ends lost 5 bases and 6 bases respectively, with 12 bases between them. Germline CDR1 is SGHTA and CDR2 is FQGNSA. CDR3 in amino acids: CASSITGFDTQYF. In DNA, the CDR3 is TGTGCCAGCAGCATAACAGGGTTCGATACGCAGTATTTT.

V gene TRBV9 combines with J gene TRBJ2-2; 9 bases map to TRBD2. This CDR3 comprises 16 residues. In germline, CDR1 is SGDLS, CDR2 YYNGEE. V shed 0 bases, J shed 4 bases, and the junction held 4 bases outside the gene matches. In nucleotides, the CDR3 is TGTGCCAGCAGCGTAGAGGCGGGAGGGACCACCGGGGAGCTGTTTTTT. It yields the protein CASSVEAGGTTGELFF.

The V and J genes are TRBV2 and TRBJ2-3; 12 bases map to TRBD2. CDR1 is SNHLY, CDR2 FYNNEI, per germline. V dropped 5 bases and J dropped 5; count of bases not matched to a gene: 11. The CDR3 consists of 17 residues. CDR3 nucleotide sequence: TGTGCCAGCAGTATCGGACTAGCGGGACGGGGGGGAGATACGCAGTATTTT. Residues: CASSIGLAGRGGDTQYF.

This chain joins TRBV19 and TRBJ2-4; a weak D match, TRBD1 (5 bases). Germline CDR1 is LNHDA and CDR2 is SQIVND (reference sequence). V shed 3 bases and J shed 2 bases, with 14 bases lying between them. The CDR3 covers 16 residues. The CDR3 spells CASSIGVPGPKNIQYF. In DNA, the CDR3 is TGTGCCAGTAGTATTGGCGTCCCAGGGCCCAAAAACATTCAGTACTTC.

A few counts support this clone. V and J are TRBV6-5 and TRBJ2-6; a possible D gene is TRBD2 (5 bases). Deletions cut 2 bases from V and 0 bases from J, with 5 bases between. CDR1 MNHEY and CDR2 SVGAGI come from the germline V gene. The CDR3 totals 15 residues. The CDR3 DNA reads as TGTGCCAGCAGTTACGAGGGCTCTGGGGCCAACGTCCTGACTTTC. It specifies CASSYEGSGANVLTF.

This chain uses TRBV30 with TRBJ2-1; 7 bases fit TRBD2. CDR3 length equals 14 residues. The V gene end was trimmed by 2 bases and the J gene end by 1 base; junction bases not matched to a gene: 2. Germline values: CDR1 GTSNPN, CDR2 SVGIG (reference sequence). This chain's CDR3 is CAWSRGESYNEQFF. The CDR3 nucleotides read TGTGCCTGGAGTCGGGGGGAATCCTACAATGAGCAGTTCTTC.

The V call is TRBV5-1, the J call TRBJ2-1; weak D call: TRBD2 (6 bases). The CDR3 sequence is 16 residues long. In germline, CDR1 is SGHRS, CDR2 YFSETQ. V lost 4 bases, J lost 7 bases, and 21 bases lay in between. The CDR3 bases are TGCGCCAGCAGCCGTTTAGCGGCCGGCGCAAGGAATGAGCAGTTCTTC. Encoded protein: CASSRLAAGARNEQFF.

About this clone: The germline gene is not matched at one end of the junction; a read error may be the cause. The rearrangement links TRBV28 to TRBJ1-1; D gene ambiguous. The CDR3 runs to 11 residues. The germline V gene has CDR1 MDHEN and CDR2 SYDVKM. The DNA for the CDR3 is TGTGCCAGCAGTTTAAATGGCCGGGTTATCTTT. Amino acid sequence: CASSLNGRVIF.

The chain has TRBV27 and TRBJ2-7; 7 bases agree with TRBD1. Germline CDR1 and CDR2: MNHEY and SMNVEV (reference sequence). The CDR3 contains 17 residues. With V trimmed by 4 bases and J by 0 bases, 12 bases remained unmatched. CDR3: CASSSRQGRSSSYEQYF. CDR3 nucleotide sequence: TGTGCCAGCAGTTCCCGACAGGGCCGCTCGAGCTCCTACGAGCAGTACTTC.

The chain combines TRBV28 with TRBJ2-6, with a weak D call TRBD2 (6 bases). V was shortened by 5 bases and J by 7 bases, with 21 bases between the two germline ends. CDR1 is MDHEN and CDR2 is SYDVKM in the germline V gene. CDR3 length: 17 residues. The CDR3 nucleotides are TGTGCCAGCAGTCGCGGGGAAGGCTCCTATCGAGCCAACGTCCTGACTTTC. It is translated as CASSRGEGSYRANVLTF.

DNA for the CDR3: TGTGCCAGCAGCTTAGATGTCAGGGTGACTGAAGCTTTCTTT. It is translated as CASSLDVRVTEAFF. V usage is TRBV7-9 and J usage is TRBJ1-1; weak D call: TRBD1 (5 bases). Per the germline V gene, CDR1 is SEHNR and CDR2 is FQNEAQ (reference sequence). There are 14 residues in the CDR3. V lost 1 base to trimming and J lost 5 bases, with 11 bases between them.